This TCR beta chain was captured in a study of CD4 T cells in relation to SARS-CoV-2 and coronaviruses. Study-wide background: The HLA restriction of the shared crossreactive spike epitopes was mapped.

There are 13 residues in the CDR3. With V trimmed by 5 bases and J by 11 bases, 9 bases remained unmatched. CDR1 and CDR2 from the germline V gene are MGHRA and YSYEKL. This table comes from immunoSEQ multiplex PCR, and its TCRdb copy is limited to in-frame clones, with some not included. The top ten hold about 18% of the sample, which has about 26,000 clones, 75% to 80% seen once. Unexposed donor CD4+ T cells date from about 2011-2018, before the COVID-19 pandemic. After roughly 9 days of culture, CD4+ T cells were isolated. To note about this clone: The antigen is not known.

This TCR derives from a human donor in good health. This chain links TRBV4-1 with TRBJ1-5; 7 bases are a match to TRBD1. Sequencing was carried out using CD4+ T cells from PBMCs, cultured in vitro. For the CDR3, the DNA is TGCGCCAGCAGCTGGAGGGACAGCGATGCCCAGCATTTT. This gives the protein CASSWRDSDAQHF.